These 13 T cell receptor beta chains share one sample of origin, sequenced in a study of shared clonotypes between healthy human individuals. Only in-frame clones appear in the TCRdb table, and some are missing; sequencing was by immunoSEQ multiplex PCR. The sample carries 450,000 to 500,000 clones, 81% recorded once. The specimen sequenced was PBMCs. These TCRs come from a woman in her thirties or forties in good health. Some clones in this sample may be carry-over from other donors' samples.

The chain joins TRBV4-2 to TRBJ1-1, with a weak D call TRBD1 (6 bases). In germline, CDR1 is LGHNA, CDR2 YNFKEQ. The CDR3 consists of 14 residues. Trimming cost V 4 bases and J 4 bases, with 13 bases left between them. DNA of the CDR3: TGTGCCAGCAGCCCGGGACAAAGGGGCACTGAAGCTTTCTTT. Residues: CASSPGQRGTEAFF.

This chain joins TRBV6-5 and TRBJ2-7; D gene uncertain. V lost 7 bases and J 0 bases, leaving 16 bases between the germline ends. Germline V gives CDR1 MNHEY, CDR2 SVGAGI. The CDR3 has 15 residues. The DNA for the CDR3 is TGTGCCAGCACCCAATCGGGCAGGATCTCCTACGAGCAGTACTTC. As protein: CASTQSGRISYEQYF.

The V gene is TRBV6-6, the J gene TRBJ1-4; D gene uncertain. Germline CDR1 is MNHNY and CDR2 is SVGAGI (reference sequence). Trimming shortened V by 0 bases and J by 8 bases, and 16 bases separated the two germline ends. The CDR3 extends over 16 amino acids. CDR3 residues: CASSYSIEPPGEKLFF. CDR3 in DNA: TGTGCCAGCAGTTACTCGATAGAGCCGCCTGGAGAAAAACTGTTTTTT.

CDR3 sequence reads: CAWIDRGYSPLHF. CDR3 coding DNA: TGTGCCTGGATTGACAGGGGTTATTCACCCCTCCACTTT. This chain joins TRBV30 and TRBJ1-6, with 8 bases identical to TRBD1. Germline V gene data show CDR1 as GTSNPN and CDR2 as SVGIG (reference sequence). Germline trimming cut 4 bases from V and 8 bases from J; bases unmatched to any gene: 4. The CDR3 spans 13 residues.

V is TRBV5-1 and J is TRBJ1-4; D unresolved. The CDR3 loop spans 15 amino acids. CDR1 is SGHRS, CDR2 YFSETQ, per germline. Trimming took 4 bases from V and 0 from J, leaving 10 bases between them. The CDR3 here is CASSPHSATNEKLFF. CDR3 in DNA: TGCGCCAGCAGCCCCCACAGTGCAACTAATGAAAAACTGTTTTTT.

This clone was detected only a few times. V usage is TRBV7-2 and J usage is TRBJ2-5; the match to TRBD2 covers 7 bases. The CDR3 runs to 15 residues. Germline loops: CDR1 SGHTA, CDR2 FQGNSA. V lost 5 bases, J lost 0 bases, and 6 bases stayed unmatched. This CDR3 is CASSPGTTNQETQYF. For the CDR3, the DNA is TGTGCCAGCAGCCCCGGGACTACCAACCAAGAGACCCAGTACTTC. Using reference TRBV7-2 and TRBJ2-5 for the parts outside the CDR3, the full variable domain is GAGVSQSPSNKVTEKGKDVELRCDPISGHTALYWYRQSLGQGLEFLIYFQGNSAPDKSGLPSDRFSAERTGGSVSTLTIQRTQQEDSAVYLCASSPGTTNQETQYFGPGTRLLVL.

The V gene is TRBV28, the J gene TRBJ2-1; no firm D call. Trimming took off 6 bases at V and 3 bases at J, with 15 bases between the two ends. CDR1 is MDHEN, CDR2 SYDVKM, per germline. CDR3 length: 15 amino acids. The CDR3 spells CASSIPGGSYNEQFF. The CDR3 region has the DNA TGTGCCAGCAGCATACCCGGCGGCAGCTACAATGAGCAGTTCTTC.

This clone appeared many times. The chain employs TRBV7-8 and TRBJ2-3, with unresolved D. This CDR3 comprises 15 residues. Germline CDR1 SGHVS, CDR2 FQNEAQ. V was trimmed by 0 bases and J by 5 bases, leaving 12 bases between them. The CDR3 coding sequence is TGTGCCAGCAGCTTAGCTCAGAAAACGGGAGATACGCAGTATTTT. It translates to CASSLAQKTGDTQYF.

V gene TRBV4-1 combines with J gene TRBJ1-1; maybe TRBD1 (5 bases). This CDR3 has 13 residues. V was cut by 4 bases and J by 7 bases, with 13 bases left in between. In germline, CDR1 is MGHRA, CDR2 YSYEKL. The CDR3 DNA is TGCGCCAGCAGCCGCCCGGCGGGGCGTGAAGCTTTCTTT. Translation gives CASSRPAGREAFF.

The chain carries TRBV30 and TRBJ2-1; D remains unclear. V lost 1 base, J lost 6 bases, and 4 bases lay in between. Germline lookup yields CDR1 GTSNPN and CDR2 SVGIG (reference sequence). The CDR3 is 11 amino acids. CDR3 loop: CAWSALNEQFF. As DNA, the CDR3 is TGTGCCTGGAGTGCCCTCAATGAGCAGTTCTTC.

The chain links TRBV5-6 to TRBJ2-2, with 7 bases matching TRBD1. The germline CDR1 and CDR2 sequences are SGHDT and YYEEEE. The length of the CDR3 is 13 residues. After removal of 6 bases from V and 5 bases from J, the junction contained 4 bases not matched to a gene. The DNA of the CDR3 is TGTGCCAGCACCGGGACAGCGACCGGGGAGCTGTTTTTT. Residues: CASTGTATGELFF.

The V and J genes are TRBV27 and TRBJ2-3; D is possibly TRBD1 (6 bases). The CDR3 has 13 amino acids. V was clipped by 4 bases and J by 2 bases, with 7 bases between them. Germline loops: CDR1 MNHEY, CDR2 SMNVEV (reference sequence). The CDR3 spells CASSSGATDTQYF. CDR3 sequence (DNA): TGTGCCAGCAGTTCAGGGGCCACAGATACGCAGTATTTT.

This CDR3 is CASTLLANEQYF. The CDR3 DNA reads as TGTGCCAGCACCCTCCTAGCGAACGAGCAGTACTTC. The chain couples TRBV6-1 to TRBJ2-7, with a tentative D call TRBD2 (6 bases). The germline V and J ends were trimmed by 7 bases and 5 bases, with 12 bases remaining between them. The CDR3 has 12 amino acids. The germline CDR1 and CDR2 sequences are MNHNS and SASEGT.